What follows describes a single T cell receptor beta chain. Using its own MiXCR run on the 5' RACE reads, TCRdb lists one record per CDR3 protein. In the table there are about 40,000 distinct CDR3 sequences, approximately 17% of which are singletons. The CDR3 loop spans 12 amino acids. With 6 bases clipped from V and 6 bases from J, the junction kept 5 bases outside the gene matches. The germline V gene encodes CDR1 DFQATT and CDR2 SNEGSKA (reference sequence). The chain combines TRBV20-1 with TRBJ2-1; 7 nucleotides agree with TRBD2. The sample consisted of naive CD4+ T cells sorted from a lymph node. The subset was: naive CD4+ T cells, CD4+CD45RA+CD25-. This receptor was identified in a female donor with breast cancer. The CDR3 coding sequence is TGCAGTGCCCCCACGGGAGGCAATGAGCAGTTCTTC. Amino acids: CSAPTGGNEQFF.